The 20 T cell receptor beta chains given below trace back to one sample, sequenced in a study of T cell responses to AZD1222 COVID-19 vaccine. Assay used: immunoSEQ multiplex PCR; TCRdb lists only in-frame clones, some missing. The sample yields 130,000 or so clones, 80% to 90% seen once. The sample was peripheral blood, taken on day 0 of AZD1222 vaccination. The receptor set was obtained from an adult in good health.

The rearrangement links TRBV5-4 to TRBJ1-4, with 7 bases identical to TRBD1. The CDR3 extends over 14 amino acids. V shed 1 base and J 3 bases; nucleotides not matched to a gene: 0. Germline V lookup: CDR1 SGHNT, CDR2 YYREEE (reference sequence). CDR3 loop: CASSLTGANEKLFF. CDR3 DNA sequence: TGTGCCAGCAGCTTGACAGGGGCTAATGAAAAACTGTTTTTT.

This chain links TRBV7-2 with TRBJ1-5; 7 positions agree with TRBD1. Germline V CDR1 and CDR2: SGHTA, FQGNSA. This CDR3 is 17 amino acids long. Losses at the gene ends were 5 bases for V and 1 base for J; bases not matched to a gene: 11. The CDR3 loop reads CASSPWTGPGSNQPQHF. CDR3 DNA: TGTGCCAGCAGCCCCTGGACAGGTCCAGGAAGCAATCAGCCCCAGCATTTT. The full variable domain, its missing parts supplied by reference TRBV7-2 and TRBJ1-5, is GAGVSQSPSNKVTEKGKDVELRCDPISGHTALYWYRQSLGQGLEFLIYFQGNSAPDKSGLPSDRFSAERTGGSVSTLTIQRTQQEDSAVYLCASSPWTGPGSNQPQHFGDGTRLSIL.

The table lists this clone with a few counts. This rearrangement joins TRBV7-9 to TRBJ1-2; 8 bases line up with TRBD1. The CDR3 spans 14 residues. Germline CDR1 SEHNR, CDR2 FQNEAQ (reference sequence). The V gene end was trimmed by 5 bases and the J gene end by 3 bases; junction bases not matched to a gene: 5. Here the CDR3 reads CASSPQGADYGYTF. CDR3 sequence (DNA): TGTGCCAGCAGCCCCCAGGGGGCTGACTATGGCTACACCTTC.

This chain uses TRBV28 with TRBJ2-5; D gene unclear. Looked up from germline, CDR1 is MDHEN and CDR2 is SYDVKM. The CDR3 is made up of 13 amino acids. The V end lost 2 bases, the J end lost 4 bases, and 8 bases lay between the germline ends. Written as DNA, the CDR3 is TGTGCCAGCAGTTTACAAGGACGAGAGACCCAGTACTTC. Translation: CASSLQGRETQYF.

This clone was counted only a few times. This chain links TRBV11-2 with TRBJ2-1; D may be TRBD2 (6 bases). Germline lookup yields CDR1 SGHAT and CDR2 FQNNGV. The V gene lost 3 bases and the J gene lost 1 base, with 10 bases spanning the gap. This CDR3 has 15 amino acids. Written as DNA, the CDR3 is TGTGCCAGCAGCTTTACCCGGGAGTCCTACAATGAGCAGTTCTTC. It codes for CASSFTRESYNEQFF.

The chain is built from TRBV30 and TRBJ1-6; D is ambiguous. The ends were cut back, 7 bases at V and 9 bases at J, with 16 bases in the middle. CDR1 and CDR2 (germline): GTSNPN, SVGIG (reference sequence). This CDR3 is built from 13 residues. The CDR3 sequence is CASSLGLISPLHF. CDR3 sequence (DNA): TGTGCCTCATCGCTGGGTTTGATTTCACCCCTCCACTTT.

The chain links TRBV3-1 (or the pseudogene TRBV3-2) to TRBJ1-2; D possibly corresponds to TRBD1 (5 bases). The CDR3 consists of 15 residues. The V gene's germline CDR1 is LGHDT and CDR2 YNNKEL (reference sequence). Trimming took 0 bases from V and 4 from J, leaving 12 bases between them. The CDR3 loop reads CASSQDTGSRYGYTF. Here the CDR3 DNA reads TGTGCCAGCAGCCAAGATACAGGCAGCCGCTATGGCTACACCTTC.

The rearrangement uses TRBV29-1 and TRBJ1-4, with D possibly TRBD1 on 5 matching bases. The V end lost 6 bases, the J end lost 1 base, and 18 bases lay between the germline ends. Germline V gene data show CDR1 as SQVTM and CDR2 as ANQGSEA. The CDR3 is made up of 16 amino acids. The CDR3 loop is CSVFDLRGGTNEKLFF. As DNA, the CDR3 is TGCAGCGTCTTTGATCTCCGGGGGGGAACTAATGAAAAACTGTTTTTT.

The rearrangement joins TRBV6-2 or TRBV6-3 to TRBJ2-1; 13 nucleotides agree with TRBD2. Germline CDR1 and CDR2: MNHEY and SVGEGT. Losses at the gene ends were 0 bases for V and 5 bases for J; bases not matched to a gene: 4. This CDR3 has 17 residues. CDR3 amino acids: CASSYSFGLAGDNEQFF. The CDR3 DNA follows: TGTGCCAGCAGTTACTCCTTTGGACTAGCGGGAGACAATGAGCAGTTCTTC.

The rearrangement uses TRBV7-9 and TRBJ2-2; D unresolved. Trimming removed 2 bases from V and 4 bases from J, with 11 bases in between. The V gene's germline CDR1 is SEHNR and CDR2 FQNEAQ (reference sequence). The CDR3 has 15 amino acids. The CDR3, as DNA: TGTGCCAGCAGCTTAATCGGCACCGGCACCGGGGAGCTGTTTTTT. Its translation is CASSLIGTGTGELFF.

V and J are TRBV27 and TRBJ1-5; 7 bases fit TRBD1. V trimming: 6 bases; J trimming: 7 bases; junction bases outside the gene matches: 9. In germline, CDR1 is MNHEY, CDR2 SMNVEV (reference sequence). The CDR3 consists of 14 residues. As DNA, the CDR3 is TGTGCCAGCAGCCGGAACGACAGGGTCCAGCCCCAGCATTTT. Amino acids: CASSRNDRVQPQHF.

The chain employs TRBV2 and TRBJ1-2, with TRBD1 as a possible D gene (5 bases). Trimming took off 8 bases at V and 7 bases at J, with 20 bases between the two ends. The length of the CDR3 is 14 residues. Germline CDR1 is SNHLY and CDR2 is FYNNEI. CDR3 loop: CASEWGRLEVGYTF. CDR3 in DNA: TGTGCCAGCGAGTGGGGACGTCTGGAGGTTGGCTACACCTTC.

This clone turned up a few times. This chain uses TRBV7-9 with TRBJ2-3; 7 bases map to TRBD2. The CDR3 has 15 amino acids. Germline assignment: CDR1 SEHNR and CDR2 FQNEAQ (reference sequence). The V segment lost 2 bases and the J segment 1 base; nucleotides outside the gene matches: 3. CDR3 sequence (DNA): TGTGCCAGCAGCTTACAGGGAGGGCGCACAGATACGCAGTATTTT. Its translation is CASSLQGGRTDTQYF.

The V call is TRBV7-2, the J call TRBJ2-1; TRBD2 matches 10 bases. The CDR3 has 14 residues. V shed 5 bases, J shed 7 bases, and the junction held 5 bases outside the gene matches. CDR1 SGHTA and CDR2 FQGNSA come from the germline V gene. The CDR3 sequence: CASSPGLAVNEQFF. The CDR3, as DNA: TGTGCCAGCAGCCCAGGACTAGCGGTAAATGAGCAGTTCTTC.

This clone was seen a single time. The chain has TRBV24-1 and TRBJ2-3; no clear D. CDR1 is KGHDR, CDR2 SFDVKD, per germline. The V gene lost 4 bases and the J gene lost 4 bases, with 11 bases spanning the gap. There are 14 residues in the CDR3. For the CDR3, the DNA is TGTGCCACCAGTGACCCGGGTCAGGCAGATACGCAGTATTTT. Its protein is CATSDPGQADTQYF.

This rearrangement joins TRBV4-2 to TRBJ1-4, with a tentative D call TRBD1 (6 bases). V was clipped by 7 bases and J by 6 bases, with 15 bases between them. Germline values: CDR1 LGHNA, CDR2 YNFKEQ. The CDR3 totals 14 residues. The CDR3 reads CASTLEGGDEKLFF. As DNA, the CDR3 is TGTGCCAGCACCTTAGAGGGGGGAGATGAAAAACTGTTTTTT.

The chain links TRBV4-3 to TRBJ1-1, with a possible D match to TRBD1 (6 bases). The CDR3 totals 14 residues. Germline V CDR1 and CDR2: LGHNA, YSLEER. V lost 0 bases and J lost 6, with 11 bases in between. The CDR3 protein is CASSQEPGAAEAFF. The CDR3 nucleotides are TGCGCCAGCAGCCAAGAACCGGGGGCGGCTGAAGCTTTCTTT.

V and J are TRBV6-2 or TRBV6-3 and TRBJ2-5; 8 bases are a match to TRBD2. Looked up from germline, CDR1 is MNHEY and CDR2 is SVGEGT. V was pared by 2 bases and J by 4 bases, with 3 bases of the junction left unmatched. The CDR3 length is 14 residues. The CDR3 DNA reads TGTGCCAGCAGTTACCGGGAGGGGGGAGAGACCCAGTACTTC. Its protein product is CASSYREGGETQYF.

This sequence joins TRBV6-2 or TRBV6-3 and TRBJ1-2, with 11 bases matching TRBD1. With 4 bases clipped from V and 2 bases from J, the junction kept 9 bases outside the gene matches. Germline V lookup: CDR1 MNHEY, CDR2 SVGEGT. The CDR3 has 17 residues. The CDR3 protein is CASSFSSRDRGNYGYTF. As DNA, the CDR3 is TGTGCCAGCAGTTTTTCCTCTCGGGACAGGGGGAACTATGGCTACACCTTC.

This clone showed up just once. The chain is built from TRBV11-3 and TRBJ2-1; D is tentatively TRBD1 or TRBD2 (5 bases each). The CDR3 sequence is 17 residues long. V was shortened by 4 bases and J by 1 base, with 17 bases between the two germline ends. Germline assignment: CDR1 SGHNT and CDR2 YENEEA. CDR3 sequence (DNA): TGTGCCAGCAGCTCCCTCGAGGGGCCACGGTCCTACAATGAGCAGTTCTTC. Its translation is CASSSLEGPRSYNEQFF. Full variable domain (rest looked up from reference TRBV11-3 and TRBJ2-1): EAGVVQSPRYKIIEKKQPVAFWCNPISGHNTLYWYLQNLGQGPELLIRYENEEAVDDSQLPKDRFSAERLKGVDSTLKIQPAELGDSAVYLCASSSLEGPRSYNEQFFGPGTRLTVL.